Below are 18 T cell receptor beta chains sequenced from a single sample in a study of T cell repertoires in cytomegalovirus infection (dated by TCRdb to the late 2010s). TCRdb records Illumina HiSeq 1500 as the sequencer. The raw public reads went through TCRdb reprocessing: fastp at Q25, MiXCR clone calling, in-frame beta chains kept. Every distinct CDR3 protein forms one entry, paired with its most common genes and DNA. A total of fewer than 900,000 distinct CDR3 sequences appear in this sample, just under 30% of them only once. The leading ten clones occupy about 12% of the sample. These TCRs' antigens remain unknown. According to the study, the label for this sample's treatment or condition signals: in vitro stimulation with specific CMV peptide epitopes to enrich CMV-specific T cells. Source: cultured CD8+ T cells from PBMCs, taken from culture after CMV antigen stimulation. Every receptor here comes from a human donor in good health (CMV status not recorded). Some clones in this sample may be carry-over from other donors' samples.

The CDR3 nucleotides are TGTGCCAGCTCACGGCACCCACAGGATGGAAACACCATATATTTT. Amino acid sequence: CASSRHPQDGNTIYF. This chain joins TRBV18 and TRBJ1-3; tentative D call: TRBD1 (5 bases). Germline V gene sequence: CDR1 KGHSH, CDR2 LQKENI. The CDR3 is made up of 15 amino acids. The V end lost 4 bases, the J end lost 3 bases, and 13 bases lay between the germline ends. Complete variable domain (other parts from reference TRBV18 and TRBJ1-3): NAGVMQNPRHLVRRRGQEARLRCSPMKGHSHVYWYRQLPEEGLKFMVYLQKENIIDESGMPKERFSAEFPKEGPSILRIQQVVRGDSAAYFCASSRHPQDGNTIYFGEGSWLTVV.

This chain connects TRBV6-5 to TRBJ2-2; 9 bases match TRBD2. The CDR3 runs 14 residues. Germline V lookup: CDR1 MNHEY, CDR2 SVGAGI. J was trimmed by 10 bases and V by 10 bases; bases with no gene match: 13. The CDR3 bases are TGTGCCACTCACTCGGGCGGGGGGGCCCAGGAGCTGTTTTTT. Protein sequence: CATHSGGGAQELFF.

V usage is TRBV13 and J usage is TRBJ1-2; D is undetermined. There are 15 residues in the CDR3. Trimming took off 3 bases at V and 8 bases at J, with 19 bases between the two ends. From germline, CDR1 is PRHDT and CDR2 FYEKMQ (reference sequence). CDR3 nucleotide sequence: TGTGCCAGCAGCTTCGGCGAGACCGCCCGCTTCGGCTACACCTTC. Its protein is CASSFGETARFGYTF.

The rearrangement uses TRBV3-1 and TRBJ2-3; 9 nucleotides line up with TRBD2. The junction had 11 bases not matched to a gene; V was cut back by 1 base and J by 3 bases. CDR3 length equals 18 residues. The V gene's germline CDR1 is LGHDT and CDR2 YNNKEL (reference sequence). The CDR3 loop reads CASSQGAGGGAYTDTQYF. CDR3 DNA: TGTGCCAGCAGCCAAGGGGCTGGCGGGGGGGCCTATACAGATACGCAGTATTTT.

The CDR3 sequence: CSARGGGMGAYNEQFF. The CDR3 nucleotides are TGCAGTGCTAGGGGCGGTGGTATGGGGGCCTACAATGAGCAGTTCTTC. The chain carries TRBV20-1 and TRBJ2-1; the D call may be TRBD1 or TRBD2 (5 bases each). The CDR3 is made up of 16 amino acids. Per the germline V gene, CDR1 is DFQATT and CDR2 is SNEGSKA (reference sequence). With 3 bases removed from V and 2 bases from J, the gap between germline ends came to 17 bases.

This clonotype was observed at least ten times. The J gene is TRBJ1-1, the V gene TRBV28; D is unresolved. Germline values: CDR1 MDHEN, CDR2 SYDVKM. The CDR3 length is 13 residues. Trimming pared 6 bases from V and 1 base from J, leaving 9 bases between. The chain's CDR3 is CASRPTENTEAFF. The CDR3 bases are TGTGCCAGCAGACCCACAGAGAACACTGAAGCTTTCTTT.

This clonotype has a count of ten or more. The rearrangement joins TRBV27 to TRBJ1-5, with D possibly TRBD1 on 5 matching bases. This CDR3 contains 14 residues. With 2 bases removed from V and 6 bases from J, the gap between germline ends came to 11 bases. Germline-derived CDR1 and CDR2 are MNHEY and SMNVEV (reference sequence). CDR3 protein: CASSLGAGSQPQHF. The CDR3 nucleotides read TGTGCCAGCAGTTTAGGGGCAGGGAGTCAGCCCCAGCATTTT.

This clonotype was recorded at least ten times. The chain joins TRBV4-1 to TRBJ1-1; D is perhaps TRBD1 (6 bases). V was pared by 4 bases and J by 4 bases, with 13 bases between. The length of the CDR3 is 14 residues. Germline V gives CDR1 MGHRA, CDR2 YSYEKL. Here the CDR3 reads CASSPSTGGTEAFF. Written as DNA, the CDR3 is TGCGCCAGCAGCCCCTCGACAGGCGGCACTGAAGCTTTCTTT.

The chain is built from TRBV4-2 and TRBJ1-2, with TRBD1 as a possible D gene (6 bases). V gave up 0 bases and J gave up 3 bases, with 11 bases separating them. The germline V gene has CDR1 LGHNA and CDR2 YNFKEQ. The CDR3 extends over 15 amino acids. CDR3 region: CASSQDRGTDYGYTF. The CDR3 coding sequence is TGTGCCAGCAGCCAAGACAGGGGAACTGACTATGGCTACACCTTC.

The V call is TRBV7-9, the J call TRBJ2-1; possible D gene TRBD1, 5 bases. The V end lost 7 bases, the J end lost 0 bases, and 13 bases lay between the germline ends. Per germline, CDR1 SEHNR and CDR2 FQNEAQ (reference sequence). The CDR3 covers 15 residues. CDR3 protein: CASTYMTVSYNEQFF. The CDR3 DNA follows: TGTGCCAGCACCTACATGACAGTCTCCTACAATGAGCAGTTCTTC.

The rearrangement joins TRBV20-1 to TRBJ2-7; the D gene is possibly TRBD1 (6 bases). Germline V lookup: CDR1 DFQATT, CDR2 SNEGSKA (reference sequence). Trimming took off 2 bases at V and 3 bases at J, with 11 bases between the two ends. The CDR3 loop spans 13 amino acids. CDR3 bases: TGCAGTGCTAGACATTCAGGGGTCTACGAGCAGTACTTC. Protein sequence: CSARHSGVYEQYF.

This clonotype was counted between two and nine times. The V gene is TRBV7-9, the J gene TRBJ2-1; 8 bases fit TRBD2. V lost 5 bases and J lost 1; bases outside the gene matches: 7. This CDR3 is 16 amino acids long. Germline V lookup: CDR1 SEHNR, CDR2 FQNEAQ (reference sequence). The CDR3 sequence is CASSDRTSRSYNEQFF. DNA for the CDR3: TGTGCCAGCAGCGACCGGACTAGCCGGTCCTACAATGAGCAGTTCTTC.

The CDR3 loop is CASSYSVLGTGTDTQYF. Here the CDR3 DNA reads TGTGCCAGCAGTTACTCAGTTTTGGGGACCGGCACAGATACGCAGTATTTT. The chain uses TRBV6-6 and TRBJ2-3; D is perhaps TRBD1 or TRBD2 (5 bases each). The CDR3 consists of 17 residues. V lost 0 bases to trimming and J lost 1 base, with 14 bases between them. Per the germline V gene, CDR1 is MNHNY and CDR2 is SVGAGI (reference sequence).

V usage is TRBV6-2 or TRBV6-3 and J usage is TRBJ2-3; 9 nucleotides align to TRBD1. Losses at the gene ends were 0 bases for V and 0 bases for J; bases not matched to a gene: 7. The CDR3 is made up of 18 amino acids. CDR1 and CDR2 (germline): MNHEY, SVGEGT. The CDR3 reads CASSYSAQGQGSTDTQYF. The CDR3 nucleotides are TGTGCCAGCAGTTACTCGGCACAAGGACAGGGGAGCACAGATACGCAGTATTTT.

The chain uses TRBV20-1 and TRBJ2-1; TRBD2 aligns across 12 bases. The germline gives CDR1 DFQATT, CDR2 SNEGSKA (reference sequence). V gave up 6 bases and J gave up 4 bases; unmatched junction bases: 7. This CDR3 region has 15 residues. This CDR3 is CSARLLAGGYNEQFF. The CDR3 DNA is TGCAGTGCGAGGCTACTAGCGGGGGGATACAATGAGCAGTTCTTC.

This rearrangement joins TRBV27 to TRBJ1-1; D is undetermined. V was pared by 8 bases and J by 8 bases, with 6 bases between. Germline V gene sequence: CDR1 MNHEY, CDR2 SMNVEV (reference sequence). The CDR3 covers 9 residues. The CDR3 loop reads CASGKEAFF. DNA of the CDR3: TGTGCCAGCGGAAAGGAAGCTTTCTTT.

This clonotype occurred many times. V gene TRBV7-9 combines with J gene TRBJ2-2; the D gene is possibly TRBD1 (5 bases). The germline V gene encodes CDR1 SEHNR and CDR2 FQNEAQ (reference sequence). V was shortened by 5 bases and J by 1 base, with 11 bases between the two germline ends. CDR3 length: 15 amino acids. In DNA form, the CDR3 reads TGTGCCAGCAGCCCATCCCAGGGGAACACCGGGGAGCTGTTTTTT. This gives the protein CASSPSQGNTGELFF.

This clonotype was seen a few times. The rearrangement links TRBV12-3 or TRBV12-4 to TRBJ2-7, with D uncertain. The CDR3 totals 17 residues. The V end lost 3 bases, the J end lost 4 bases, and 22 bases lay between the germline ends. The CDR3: CASSFVGEPKEAYEQYF. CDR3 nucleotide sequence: TGTGCCAGCAGTTTCGTCGGTGAGCCGAAAGAAGCGTACGAGCAGTACTTC.